This T cell receptor (beta chain) was captured by sequencing in a study of vaccination and CD4 T cells after COVID-19. The study sequenced cultured CD4+ T cell DNA using the Oncomine TCR Beta short-read assay. TCRdb fed the PCR reads into MiXCR, producing one record per CDR3 protein. The sample contains about 22,000 distinct CDR3 sequences, about 31% of which appear only once. CDR3 size: 15 residues. J lost 2 bases, V lost 3 bases, and 6 bases had no gene match. Germline CDR1 reads SEHNR; CDR2 reads FQNEAQ (reference sequence). For this clonotype: What it binds is unknown.

Described treatment: roughly 10-day PBMC culture with coronavirus spike peptide pools or control peptides (ViraFEST assay). The rearrangement links TRBV7-9 to TRBJ2-5; 7 bases are shared with TRBD2. The receptor was derived from a human donor with COVID-19. The sequencing input was cultured CD4+ T cells from blood. The CDR3 region is CASSFRDYQQETQYF. CDR3 coding DNA: TGTGCCAGCAGCTTCCGGGACTATCAGCAAGAGACCCAGTACTTC. Full variable domain (outside the CDR3, taken from reference TRBV7-9 and TRBJ2-5): DTGVSQNPRHKITKRGQNVTFRCDPISEHNRLYWYRQTLGQGPEFLTYFQNEAQLEKSRLLSDRFSAERPKGSFSTLEIQRTEQGDSAMYLCASSFRDYQQETQYFGPGTRLLVL.